The 19 T cell receptor beta chains below were found in one sample sequenced in a study of T cells in localized non-small cell lung cancer. Assay used: immunoSEQ multiplex PCR; TCRdb lists only in-frame clones, some missing. The sample contains 20,000 to 25,000 clones, about 90% of which appear only once. The material sequenced was peripheral blood, taken before any cancer treatment. The source is a woman aged 35 to 69 with stage I lung adenocarcinoma.

The rearrangement joins TRBV7-9 to TRBJ2-7; 9 bases are shared with TRBD1. CDR3 size: 14 residues. V trimming: 5 bases; J trimming: 6 bases; junction bases outside the gene matches: 8. CDR1 is SEHNR, CDR2 FQNEAQ, per germline (reference sequence). CDR3 region: CASSAPDRGIEQYF. In DNA form, the CDR3 reads TGTGCCAGCAGCGCCCCGGACAGGGGTATCGAGCAGTACTTC.

A single count supports this clone. CDR3 coding DNA: TGTGCCAGCACCAGCCAAGGGGTATACCAAGAGACCCAGTACTTC. Its translation: CASTSQGVYQETQYF. This chain joins TRBV5-4 and TRBJ2-5, with D possibly matching TRBD1 (5 bases). V lost 6 bases, J lost 0 bases, and 15 bases lay in between. The CDR3 covers 15 residues. The germline V gene has CDR1 SGHNT and CDR2 YYREEE (reference sequence). The full variable domain, with the rest looked up from reference TRBV5-4 and TRBJ2-5, is ETGVTQSPTHLIKTRGQQVTLRCSSQSGHNTVSWYQQALGQGPQFIFQYYREEENGRGNFPPRFSGLQFPNYSSELNVNALELDDSALYLCASTSQGVYQETQYFGPGTRLLVL.

There are a few counts of this clone. The chain employs TRBV2 and TRBJ1-4, with D perhaps TRBD1 (5 bases). The CDR3 is made up of 15 amino acids. Germline V gene lookup returns CDR1 SNHLY and CDR2 FYNNEI. The V gene lost 6 bases and the J gene lost 7 bases, with 18 bases spanning the gap. CDR3: CASRASGLGGEKLFF. CDR3 DNA: TGTGCCAGCAGGGCCTCCGGGCTGGGGGGTGAAAAACTGTTTTTT.

V is TRBV19 and J is TRBJ2-1; possible D gene TRBD2, 5 bases. Per germline, CDR1 LNHDA and CDR2 SQIVND (reference sequence). The CDR3 covers 15 residues. V was trimmed by 2 bases and J by 1 base, leaving 9 bases between them. CDR3: CASSITPGSYNEQFF. For the CDR3, the DNA is TGTGCCAGTAGTATAACCCCGGGATCCTACAATGAGCAGTTCTTC.

The chain couples TRBV7-9 to TRBJ1-5; 7 positions agree with TRBD1. CDR3 length: 13 residues. CDR1 and CDR2 from the germline V gene are SEHNR and FQNEAQ (reference sequence). J was trimmed by 2 bases and V by 11 bases; bases with no gene match: 6. The CDR3 nucleotides read TGTGCCGTCCAGGGGACAGGCAATCAGCCCCAGCATTTT. Protein product: CAVQGTGNQPQHF.

This rearrangement joins TRBV7-9 to TRBJ2-2; D call uncertain. Germline-derived CDR1 and CDR2 are SEHNR and FQNEAQ (reference sequence). CDR3 length equals 13 residues. V lost 7 bases and J 6 bases, leaving 12 bases between the germline ends. The DNA of the CDR3 is TGTGCCAGCAACGCGGTTTTTCCCGGGGAGCTGTTTTTT. Translated, it gives CASNAVFPGELFF.

This clone was seen just once. In DNA form, the CDR3 reads TGTGCCAGCAGCTTAGAGGACAGGGGATATGGCTACACCTTC. This encodes CASSLEDRGYGYTF. J is TRBJ1-2 and V is TRBV7-6; 9 bases agree with TRBD1. CDR1 and CDR2 (germline): SGHVS, FNYEAQ. This CDR3 is 14 amino acids long. The V and J ends lost 1 base and 5 bases, in that order; junction bases with no gene match: 2.

V usage is TRBV30 and J usage is TRBJ1-1; no clear D gene. Germline CDR1 GTSNPN, CDR2 SVGIG (reference sequence). This CDR3 contains 13 residues. Trimming pared 0 bases from V and 4 bases from J, leaving 9 bases between. The DNA for the CDR3 is TGTGCCTGGAGTGTAATGGTGGCCACTGAAGCTTTCTTT. It translates to CAWSVMVATEAFF.

This chain uses TRBV11-1 with TRBJ2-3; 9 bases line up with TRBD1. The CDR3 runs 15 residues. CDR1 SGHAT and CDR2 FQDESV come from the germline V gene (reference sequence). The V segment lost 4 bases and the J segment 5 bases; nucleotides outside the gene matches: 7. The CDR3 DNA reads as TGTGCCAGCAGCTGGGGACAGGGTTTGAAAGATACGCAGTATTTT. Translation gives CASSWGQGLKDTQYF.

This clone was observed a handful of times. The V and J genes are TRBV6-5 and TRBJ1-1; D gene ambiguous. The CDR3 is 11 residues long. CDR1 MNHEY and CDR2 SVGAGI come from the germline V gene. Trimming removed 6 bases at V and 8 bases at J, with 10 bases between. DNA of the CDR3: TGTGCCAGCAGGGGAGGGAAAGAAGCTTTCTTT. It is translated as CASRGGKEAFF.

The sample holds one count of this clone. The chain has TRBV9 and TRBJ2-7, with TRBD2 matching over 8 bases. The CDR3 is 15 residues long. The germline V gene encodes CDR1 SGDLS and CDR2 YYNGEE. Germline trimming cut 0 bases from V and 6 bases from J; bases unmatched to any gene: 8. CDR3 nucleotide sequence: TGTGCCAGCAGCGTAGCTGTGGGACTAGGTTTCGAGCAGTACTTC. It specifies CASSVAVGLGFEQYF.

This clone was picked up one time. The rearrangement joins TRBV5-4 to TRBJ2-7; TRBD2 is a possible D gene (7 bases). In germline, CDR1 is SGHNT, CDR2 YYREEE (reference sequence). V shed 4 bases and J shed 3 bases, with 14 bases lying between them. The CDR3 loop spans 14 amino acids. The DNA for the CDR3 is TGTGCCAGCAGCCCCAAGGGGGGGCTCTACGAGCAGTACTTC. Encoded protein: CASSPKGGLYEQYF.

This chain uses TRBV4-3 with TRBJ1-5; D remains ambiguous. Trimming took off 0 bases at V and 2 bases at J, with 8 bases between the two ends. Germline V gene lookup returns CDR1 LGHNA and CDR2 YSLEER. This CDR3 comprises 15 residues. The DNA for the CDR3 is TGCGCCAGCAGCCAAGACTCAACAGGCAATCAGCCCCAGCATTTT. This encodes CASSQDSTGNQPQHF.

The CDR3 nucleotides read TGTGCCAGCAGCCGCCGGCCGGCGGGACAGGGGAATGAAAAACTGTTTTTT. It codes for CASSRRPAGQGNEKLFF. The rearrangement joins TRBV14 to TRBJ1-4; 10 bases are shared with TRBD1. Germline CDR1 SGHDN, CDR2 FVKESK. Germline trimming cut 4 bases from V and 5 bases from J; bases unmatched to any gene: 10. This CDR3 is 17 amino acids long. Supplemented by reference TRBV14 and TRBJ1-4, the full variable domain reads EAGVTQFPSHSVIEKGQTVTLRCDPISGHDNLYWYRRVMGKEIKFLLHFVKESKQDESGMPNNRFLAERTGGTYSTLKVQPAELEDSGVYFCASSRRPAGQGNEKLFFGSGTQLSVL.

The chain joins TRBV23-1 to TRBJ2-4; TRBD2 agrees at 7 bases. TRBV23-1 is annotated as an ORF whose role is uncertain. This CDR3 is 19 amino acids long. J gave up 0 bases and V 9 bases, and 20 bases lay outside the gene matches. The CDR3 nucleotides read TGCGCCAGGATTAGACGCGGGGGTCCGCTAGAATTAGCCAAAAACATTCAGTACTTC. It is translated as CARIRRGGPLELAKNIQYF.

V and J are TRBV7-8 and TRBJ1-5, with D uncertain. The CDR3 totals 14 residues. Germline V gene sequence: CDR1 SGHVS, CDR2 FQNEAQ. V was cut by 3 bases and J by 3 bases, with 9 bases left in between. DNA of the CDR3: TGTGCCAGCAGCTTCGCAGGTTTCAATCAGCCCCAGCATTTT. Translated: CASSFAGFNQPQHF.

The rearrangement uses TRBV2 and TRBJ2-5; D ambiguous. This CDR3 has 13 residues. The germline V and J ends were trimmed by 6 bases and 4 bases, with 12 bases remaining between them. CDR1 SNHLY and CDR2 FYNNEI come from the germline V gene. The CDR3 region has the DNA TGTGCCAGCAGCTCCGGGCTTTTAGAGACCCAGTACTTC. Translated: CASSSGLLETQYF.

In this sample, this clone turned up once. V and J are TRBV29-1 and TRBJ2-4; D is tentatively TRBD1 or TRBD2 (5 bases each). Germline V CDR1 and CDR2: SQVTM, ANQGSEA. The CDR3 extends over 14 amino acids. V lost 3 bases to trimming and J lost 7 bases, with 16 bases between them. The CDR3 DNA follows: TGCAGCGTTGATGGGGGTTCCCTAAACAACATTCAGTACTTC. Amino acid sequence: CSVDGGSLNNIQYF.

The rearrangement joins TRBV7-6 to TRBJ1-5; 9 bases agree with TRBD1. Germline CDR1 is SGHVS and CDR2 is FNYEAQ. V lost 4 bases, J lost 6 bases, and 13 bases stayed unmatched. There are 17 residues in the CDR3. DNA of the CDR3: TGTGCCAGCAGCTCCAAGGGTGGGACAGGGCGTCGTCAGCCCCAGCATTTT. Translated: CASSSKGGTGRRQPQHF. The full variable domain, rest sourced from reference TRBV7-6 and TRBJ1-5, is GAGVSQSPRYKVTKRGQDVALRCDPISGHVSLYWYRQALGQGPEFLTYFNYEAQQDKSGLPNDRFSAERPEGSISTLTIQRTEQRDSAMYRCASSSKGGTGRRQPQHFGDGTRLSIL.